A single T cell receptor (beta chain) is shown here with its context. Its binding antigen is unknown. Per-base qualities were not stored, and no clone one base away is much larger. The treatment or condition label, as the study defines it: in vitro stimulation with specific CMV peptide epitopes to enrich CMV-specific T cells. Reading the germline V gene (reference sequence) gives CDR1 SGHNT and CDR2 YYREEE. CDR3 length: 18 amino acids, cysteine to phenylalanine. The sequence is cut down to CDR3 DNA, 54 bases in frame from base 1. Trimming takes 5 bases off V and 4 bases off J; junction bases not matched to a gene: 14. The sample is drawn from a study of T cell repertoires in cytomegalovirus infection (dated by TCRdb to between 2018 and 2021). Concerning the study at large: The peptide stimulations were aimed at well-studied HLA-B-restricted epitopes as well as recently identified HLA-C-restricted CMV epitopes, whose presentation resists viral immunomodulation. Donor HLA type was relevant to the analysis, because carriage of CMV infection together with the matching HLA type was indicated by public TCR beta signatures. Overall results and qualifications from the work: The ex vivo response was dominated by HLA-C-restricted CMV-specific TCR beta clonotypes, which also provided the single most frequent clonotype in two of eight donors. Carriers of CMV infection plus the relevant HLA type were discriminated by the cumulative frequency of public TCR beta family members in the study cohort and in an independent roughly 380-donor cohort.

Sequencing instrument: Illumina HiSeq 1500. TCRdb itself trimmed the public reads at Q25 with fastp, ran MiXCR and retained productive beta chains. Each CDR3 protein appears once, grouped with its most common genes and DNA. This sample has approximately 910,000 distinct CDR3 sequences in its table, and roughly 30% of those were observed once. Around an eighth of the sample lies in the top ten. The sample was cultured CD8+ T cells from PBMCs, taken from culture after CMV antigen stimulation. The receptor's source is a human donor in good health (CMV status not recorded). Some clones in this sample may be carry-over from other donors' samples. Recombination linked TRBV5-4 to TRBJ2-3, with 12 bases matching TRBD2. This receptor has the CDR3 CASRPTPSSGGASDTQYF. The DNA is TGTGCCAGCAGGCCGACCCCCTCTAGCGGGGGGGCCTCAGATACGCAGTATTTT. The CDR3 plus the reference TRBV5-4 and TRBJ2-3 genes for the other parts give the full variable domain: ETGVTQSPTHLIKTRGQQVTLRCSSQSGHNTVSWYQQALGQGPQFIFQYYREEENGRGNFPPRFSGLQFPNYSSELNVNALELDDSALYLCASRPTPSSGGASDTQYFGPGTRLTVL.